Listed here are 29 T cell receptor beta chains from one sample, sequenced in a study of radiation and T cells in renal cell carcinoma. Sequencing was performed with immunoSEQ multiplex PCR; in TCRdb, only in-frame clones are kept and a portion is missing. The sample includes about 150,000 clones, roughly nine tenths seen only once; the top ten take 4.1%. As to time point: baseline pretreatment blood. Treatment given: 15 Gy SBRT to primary tumor, nephrectomy 4 weeks later. Material: blood, obtained from a patient whose treatment included radiotherapy and nephrectomy. The receptors were sampled from a woman between 65 and 79 years old with renal cell carcinoma.

The V gene is TRBV5-4, the J gene TRBJ1-3; no clear D gene. V was clipped by 0 bases and J by 4 bases, with 11 bases between them. Looked up from germline, CDR1 is SGHNT and CDR2 is YYREEE (reference sequence). The CDR3 is 15 amino acids. The CDR3 loop is CASSLGAESGNTIYF. In nucleotides, the CDR3 is TGTGCCAGCAGCTTGGGGGCAGAATCAGGAAACACCATATATTTT.

This clone occurred a few times. The chain combines TRBV4-2 with TRBJ1-5, with D possibly TRBD1 on 6 matching bases. The ends were cut back, 1 base at V and 4 bases at J, with 8 bases in the middle. Germline values: CDR1 LGHNA, CDR2 YNFKEQ. The CDR3 spans 14 residues. Here the CDR3 reads CASSQVTGNQPQHF. CDR3 DNA: TGTGCCAGCAGCCAAGTAACAGGGAATCAGCCCCAGCATTTT.

This clone was recorded only once. The chain recombines TRBV2 with TRBJ2-7; 9 bases are a match to TRBD1. This CDR3 spans 13 amino acids. Germline trimming cut 5 bases from V and 3 bases from J; bases unmatched to any gene: 2. Germline assignment: CDR1 SNHLY and CDR2 FYNNEI. CDR3 DNA sequence: TGTGCCAGCAGTTGGGACAGGGTCTACGAGCAGTACTTC. It encodes CASSWDRVYEQYF.

The chain combines TRBV5-1 with TRBJ2-5; D could derive from TRBD1 or TRBD2 (6 bases each). The V gene lost 4 bases and the J gene lost 5 bases, with 15 bases spanning the gap. The CDR3 consists of 14 residues. Germline-derived CDR1 and CDR2 are SGHRS and YFSETQ. DNA for the CDR3: TGCGCCAGCAGCGCCAGGGGCAGCGGGGAGACCCAGTACTTC. Translating gives CASSARGSGETQYF.

The chain links TRBV14 to TRBJ2-3, with 7 bases aligning to TRBD1. With V trimmed by 0 bases and J by 1 base, 7 bases remained unmatched. The CDR3 has 17 residues. Germline CDR1 is SGHDN and CDR2 is FVKESK. CDR3 in DNA: TGTGCCAGCAGCCAAGATATCCGAGGGGGCGGCACAGATACGCAGTATTTT. Protein product: CASSQDIRGGGTDTQYF.

The chain recombines TRBV6-5 with TRBJ2-7, with a possible D match to TRBD2 (5 bases). Trimming left V 6 bases short and J 9 bases short, with 18 bases between. The germline CDR1 and CDR2 sequences are MNHEY and SVGAGI. The CDR3 runs 13 residues. The CDR3 region has the DNA TGTGCCAGCAGAGGACCCGCAGAGGGATTGCAGTACTTC. It specifies CASRGPAEGLQYF.

The V gene is TRBV19, the J gene TRBJ2-5; 8 nucleotides line up with TRBD1. J gave up 2 bases and V 4 bases, and 6 bases lay outside the gene matches. Germline V lookup: CDR1 LNHDA, CDR2 SQIVND (reference sequence). The CDR3 covers 15 residues. The CDR3 nucleotides are TGTGCCAGTAGTACCCTGGACAGGGTACAAGAGACCCAGTACTTC. Translation gives CASSTLDRVQETQYF.

The CDR3 loop reads CASSSDRGRQYF. In nucleotides, the CDR3 is TGTGCCAGCAGTTCCGACAGGGGGCGGCAGTACTTC. The chain joins TRBV27 to TRBJ2-7, with 10 bases matching TRBD1. Losses at the gene ends were 4 bases for V and 9 bases for J; bases not matched to a gene: 3. CDR1 is MNHEY, CDR2 SMNVEV, per germline (reference sequence). There are 12 residues in the CDR3.

V and J are TRBV11-2 and TRBJ1-1; 11 bases agree with TRBD1. V was clipped by 5 bases and J by 8 bases; unmatched bases: 16. The CDR3 extends over 17 amino acids. CDR1 and CDR2 from the germline V gene are SGHAT and FQNNGV. The DNA of the CDR3 is TGTGCCAGCAGCCCCGGACAGGGGGCGAAAATAGGAAAGGAAGCTTTCTTT. It yields the protein CASSPGQGAKIGKEAFF.

In DNA, the CDR3 is TGTGCCAGCTCACCGTCAGATAACTATGGCTACACCTTC. It specifies CASSPSDNYGYTF. The V call is TRBV18, the J call TRBJ1-2; no reliable D call. V lost 3 bases and J lost 1, with 6 bases in between. There are 13 residues in the CDR3. CDR1 KGHSH and CDR2 LQKENI come from the germline V gene. Complete variable domain (other parts from reference TRBV18 and TRBJ1-2): NAGVMQNPRHLVRRRGQEARLRCSPMKGHSHVYWYRQLPEEGLKFMVYLQKENIIDESGMPKERFSAEFPKEGPSILRIQQVVRGDSAAYFCASSPSDNYGYTFGSGTRLTVV.

This clone appeared a few times. CDR3 in amino acids: CASSLTGTNGYTF. The CDR3 bases are TGTGCCAGTAGTTTGACAGGGACTAATGGCTACACCTTC. The rearrangement links TRBV19 to TRBJ1-2; 7 bases match TRBD1. The CDR3 contains 13 residues. Germline loops: CDR1 LNHDA, CDR2 SQIVND (reference sequence). J lost 6 bases, V lost 5 bases, and 6 bases had no gene match.

V gene TRBV7-9 combines with J gene TRBJ2-7; perhaps TRBD1 as D (5 bases). This CDR3 is built from 16 residues. From germline, CDR1 is SEHNR and CDR2 FQNEAQ (reference sequence). Trimming took 2 bases from V and 3 from J, leaving 17 bases between them. The CDR3 coding sequence is TGTGCCAGCAGCTTATCCGCGACAGTGATTAACTACGAGCAGTACTTC. Its protein is CASSLSATVINYEQYF.

The gene calls are TRBV19 and TRBJ2-1; 10 bases agree with TRBD1. The CDR3 has 14 residues. Germline V gene data show CDR1 as LNHDA and CDR2 as SQIVND (reference sequence). V was clipped by 4 bases and J by 7 bases; unmatched bases: 4. The CDR3 region is CASSRGQGMNEQFF. The CDR3, as DNA: TGTGCCAGTAGTAGGGGACAGGGGATGAATGAGCAGTTCTTC.

V usage is TRBV30 and J usage is TRBJ2-5; D gene ambiguous. Trimming took off 3 bases at V and 7 bases at J, with 12 bases between the two ends. The CDR3 is 12 residues long. Germline CDR1 reads GTSNPN; CDR2 reads SVGIG (reference sequence). This chain's CDR3 is CAWRAGPPTQYF. DNA of the CDR3: TGTGCCTGGAGGGCAGGCCCACCGACCCAGTACTTC. The whole variable domain, remainder taken from reference TRBV30 and TRBJ2-5, is SQTIHQWPATLVQPVGSPLSLECTVEGTSNPNLYWYRQAAGRGLQLLFYSVGIGQISSEVPQNLSASRPQDRQFILSSKKLLLSDSGFYLCAWRAGPPTQYFGPGTRLLVL.

The chain joins TRBV28 to TRBJ1-1, with 7 bases identical to TRBD1. CDR3 length: 14 residues. The ends lost 6 bases at V and 2 bases at J; junction bases unmatched: 6. CDR1 is MDHEN and CDR2 is SYDVKM in the germline V gene. CDR3 loop: CASSAGTDNTEAFF. DNA of the CDR3: TGTGCCAGCAGCGCCGGGACAGATAACACTGAAGCTTTCTTT.

Only one count was recorded for this clone. Other DNA sequences in this sample translate to the same CDR3. The V and J genes are TRBV7-3 and TRBJ2-2, with D perhaps assigned TRBD1 or TRBD2 (6 bases each). Looked up from germline, CDR1 is SGHTA and CDR2 is FQGTGA. The CDR3 is made up of 16 amino acids. Trimming left V 0 bases short and J 2 bases short, with 10 bases between. The CDR3 DNA reads as TGTGCCAGCAGCTTAACGTCGGGGGCAAACACCGGGGAGCTGTTTTTT. This gives the protein CASSLTSGANTGELFF.

V and J are TRBV5-1 and TRBJ2-1; 8 nucleotides align to TRBD1. Germline V gives CDR1 SGHRS, CDR2 YFSETQ. The CDR3 is 15 residues long. V lost 0 bases, J lost 7 bases, and 6 bases stayed unmatched. CDR3 sequence: CASSLGQGTGNEQFF. In nucleotides, the CDR3 is TGCGCCAGCAGCTTGGGACAGGGGACGGGGAATGAGCAGTTCTTC. Variable domain in full (rest from reference TRBV5-1 and TRBJ2-1): KAGVTQTPRYLIKTRGQQVTLSCSPISGHRSVSWYQQTPGQGLQFLFEYFSETQRNKGNFPGRFSGRQFSNSRSEMNVSTLELGDSALYLCASSLGQGTGNEQFFGPGTRLTVL.

The gene calls are TRBV19 and TRBJ1-2; 7 bases agree with TRBD1. V gave up 2 bases and J gave up 5 bases; unmatched junction bases: 8. The CDR3 sequence is 15 residues long. CDR1 LNHDA and CDR2 SQIVND come from the germline V gene (reference sequence). The chain's CDR3 is CASSIRGPVGYGYTF. In DNA, the CDR3 is TGTGCCAGTAGTATAAGGGGGCCCGTCGGGTATGGCTACACCTTC.

The genes are TRBV7-2 and TRBJ2-5; D may be TRBD2 (6 bases). Trimming took off 1 base at V and 7 bases at J, with 13 bases between the two ends. Germline CDR1 and CDR2: SGHTA and FQGNSA. CDR3 length: 14 amino acids. CDR3 nucleotide sequence: TGTGCCAGCAGCTTAGTGGACTCGCGGGGGACCCAGTACTTC. Translated: CASSLVDSRGTQYF. The complete variable domain, with remaining parts taken from reference TRBV7-2 and TRBJ2-5, reads GAGVSQSPSNKVTEKGKDVELRCDPISGHTALYWYRQSLGQGLEFLIYFQGNSAPDKSGLPSDRFSAERTGGSVSTLTIQRTQQEDSAVYLCASSLVDSRGTQYFGPGTRLLVL.

The V and J genes are TRBV9 and TRBJ2-1; perhaps TRBD2 as D (5 bases). The germline gives CDR1 SGDLS, CDR2 YYNGEE. The CDR3 totals 15 residues. V was cut by 0 bases and J by 2 bases, with 9 bases left in between. This CDR3 is CASSVERGTYNEQFF. The DNA for the CDR3 is TGTGCCAGCAGCGTAGAACGGGGAACCTACAATGAGCAGTTCTTC.

The genes are TRBV4-2 and TRBJ1-2, with a possible D match to TRBD1 (5 bases). Trimming stripped 0 bases from V and 4 bases from J, with 9 bases between. The CDR3 is 14 residues long. CDR1 and CDR2 from the germline V gene are LGHNA and YNFKEQ. The chain's CDR3 is CASSQDARGYGYTF. CDR3 sequence (DNA): TGTGCCAGCAGCCAAGATGCAAGGGGCTATGGCTACACCTTC.

The V call is TRBV4-3, the J call TRBJ2-5; 9 bases are a match to TRBD2. CDR1 LGHNA and CDR2 YSLEER come from the germline V gene. The junction had 4 bases not matched to a gene; V was cut back by 3 bases and J by 5 bases. This CDR3 spans 14 amino acids. CDR3 residues: CASSQGTSHETQYF. The CDR3 coding sequence is TGCGCCAGCAGCCAGGGGACTAGCCATGAGACCCAGTACTTC.

About this clone itself: A junction boundary mismatches the germline segment, possibly from a read error. The chain joins TRBV7-7 to TRBJ2-2, with D unresolved. The germline V gene has CDR1 SSHAT and CDR2 FNYEAQ (reference sequence). CDR3 length equals 14 residues. CDR3 loop: CASSLGIFTGELFF. The CDR3 DNA is TGTGCTAGCAGCTTAGGTATCTTCACCGGGGAGCTGTTTTTT.

The CDR3 reads CASSITGNNEQFF. The DNA of the CDR3 is TGTGCCAGTAGTATAACAGGAAACAATGAGCAGTTCTTC. The chain couples TRBV19 to TRBJ2-1; D might be TRBD1 (5 bases). The CDR3 consists of 13 residues. Trimming cost V 2 bases and J 5 bases, with 7 bases left between them. Germline CDR1 and CDR2: LNHDA and SQIVND (reference sequence).

This chain joins TRBV4-3 and TRBJ2-5; TRBD2 matches at 13 bases. Germline V gene lookup returns CDR1 LGHNA and CDR2 YSLEER. This CDR3 region has 16 residues. The V segment lost 2 bases and the J segment 4 bases; nucleotides outside the gene matches: 4. The CDR3 DNA sequence: TGCGCCAGCAGCCAACAGACTAGCGGGGGGCGAGAGACCCAGTACTTC. This encodes CASSQQTSGGRETQYF.

J is TRBJ1-2 and V is TRBV19, with D unclear. Germline values: CDR1 LNHDA, CDR2 SQIVND (reference sequence). The CDR3 consists of 12 residues. With 5 bases removed from V and 8 bases from J, the gap between germline ends came to 12 bases. CDR3 bases: TGTGCCAGTAGTGGCACAACGGGCGGCTACACCTTC. It is translated as CASSGTTGGYTF.

The chain couples TRBV9 to TRBJ2-3; 7 bases are a match to TRBD2. The CDR3 has 16 amino acids. The germline CDR1 and CDR2 sequences are SGDLS and YYNGEE. The ends lost 4 bases at V and 2 bases at J; junction bases unmatched: 10. The CDR3 DNA sequence: TGTGCCAGCAGCCCTAGGAAGGGAGGGATCACAGATACGCAGTATTTT. It translates to CASSPRKGGITDTQYF.

V is TRBV10-3 and J is TRBJ1-2; 7 bases are shared with TRBD1. Trimming cost V 4 bases and J 0 bases; bases outside gene matches: 8. There are 16 residues in the CDR3. CDR1 ENHRY and CDR2 SYGVKD come from the germline V gene. This CDR3 reads CAISGDSPPSNYGYTF. The CDR3 DNA is TGTGCCATCAGTGGGGACAGCCCCCCTTCTAACTATGGCTACACCTTC.

For the CDR3, the DNA is TGTGCCAGCAGTTACCACCGCGGATTATACACAGATACGCAGTATTTT. The encoded protein is CASSYHRGLYTDTQYF. V gene TRBV6-5 combines with J gene TRBJ2-3; no reliable D call. The germline V gene has CDR1 MNHEY and CDR2 SVGAGI. Deletions cut 2 bases from V and 2 bases from J, with 14 bases between. The CDR3 spans 16 residues.